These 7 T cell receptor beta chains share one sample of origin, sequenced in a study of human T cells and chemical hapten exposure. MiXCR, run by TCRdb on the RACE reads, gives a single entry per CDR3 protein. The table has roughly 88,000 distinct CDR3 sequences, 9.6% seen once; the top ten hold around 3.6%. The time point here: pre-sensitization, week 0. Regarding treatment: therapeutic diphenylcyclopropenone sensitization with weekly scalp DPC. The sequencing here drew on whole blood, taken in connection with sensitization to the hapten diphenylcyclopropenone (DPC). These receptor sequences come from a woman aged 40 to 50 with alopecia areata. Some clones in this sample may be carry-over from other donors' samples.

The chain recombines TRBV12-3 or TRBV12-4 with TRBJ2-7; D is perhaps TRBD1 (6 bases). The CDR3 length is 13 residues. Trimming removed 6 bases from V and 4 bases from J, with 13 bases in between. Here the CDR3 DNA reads TGTGCCAGCAGAGGACAGAACCGATACGAGCAGTACTTC. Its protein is CASRGQNRYEQYF.

CDR3 amino acids: CASPAGVGTEAFF. The CDR3 DNA sequence: TGTGCCAGCCCGGCGGGAGTCGGCACTGAAGCTTTCTTT. The V gene is TRBV2, the J gene TRBJ1-1; D call uncertain. The CDR3 runs 13 residues. Germline values: CDR1 SNHLY, CDR2 FYNNEI. The V end was cut by 8 bases, the J end by 4 bases, with 14 bases between.

The CDR3 DNA sequence: TGTGCCACCAGCGAACGGGGGGAGGATCAGCCCCAGCATTTT. Its translation: CATSERGEDQPQHF. V gene TRBV24-1 combines with J gene TRBJ1-5; tentative D call: TRBD1 (5 bases). CDR1 is KGHDR, CDR2 SFDVKD, per germline. V lost 7 bases, J lost 5 bases, and 14 bases lay in between. The CDR3 spans 14 residues.

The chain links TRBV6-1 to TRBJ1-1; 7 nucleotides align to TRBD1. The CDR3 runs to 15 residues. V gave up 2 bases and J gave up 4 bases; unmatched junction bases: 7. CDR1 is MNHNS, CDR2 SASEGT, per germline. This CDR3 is CASSERAGGLTEAFF. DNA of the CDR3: TGTGCCAGCAGTGAAAGGGCAGGGGGACTCACTGAAGCTTTCTTT.

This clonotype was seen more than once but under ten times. CDR3 sequence (DNA): TGCGCCAGCAGCCAAGATGCTGGGGACACTGAAGCTTTCTTT. Translation: CASSQDAGDTEAFF. The gene calls are TRBV4-3 and TRBJ1-1, with D hard to call. Germline values: CDR1 LGHNA, CDR2 YSLEER. Trimming removed 0 bases at V and 3 bases at J, with 8 bases between. This CDR3 has 14 residues.

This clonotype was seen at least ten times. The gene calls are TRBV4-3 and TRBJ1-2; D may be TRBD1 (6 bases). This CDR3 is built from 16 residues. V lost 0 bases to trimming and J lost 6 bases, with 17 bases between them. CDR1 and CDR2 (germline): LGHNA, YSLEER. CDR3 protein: CASSQDTKNREDGYTF. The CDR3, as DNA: TGCGCCAGCAGCCAAGATACAAAAAACAGGGAGGATGGCTACACCTTC.

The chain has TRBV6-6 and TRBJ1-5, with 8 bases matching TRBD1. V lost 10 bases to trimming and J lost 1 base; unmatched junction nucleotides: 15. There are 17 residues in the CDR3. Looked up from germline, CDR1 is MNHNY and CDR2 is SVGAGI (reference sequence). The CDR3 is CATVGQDIFGSNQPQHF. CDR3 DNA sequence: TGTGCCACGGTGGGACAGGACATTTTCGGGAGCAATCAGCCCCAGCATTTT.